This T cell receptor (beta chain) was obtained from a study of molecular identifiers for immune sequencing clone quantification. Study conclusions and caveats: Single-cell amounts of spiked Jurkat TCR RNA were reportedly detectable among over 900,000 naive cells. Identical TCR molecules that share a barcode could lead to an underestimation of highly expanded clone sizes. More than 97% of effector molecules, versus under 1% of naive-cell molecules, belonged to clones above 20 RNA copies.

Naive CD8 libraries used about 18,000 to 1,100,000 sorted cells and 10%, 30% or 50% RNA. TCRdb processed the PCR reads anew with MiXCR; each CDR3 protein has one entry. The sample contains about 640,000 distinct CDR3 sequences, just under 20% of which appear only once. This clonotype occurred many times. Its cognate antigen is unknown. Material: naive CD8+ T cells from blood, with Jurkat cell RNA spiked in. The subset denotes: FACS-sorted CD8+CD4-CCR7+CD45RA+ naive T cells. This receptor was taken from a human donor in good health. Some libraries in this study had Jurkat cell RNA spiked in.

The CDR3 region is CASSSLTGTRAHEQYF. DNA for the CDR3: TGTGCCAGCAGTTCCCTCACCGGGACTAGGGCCCACGAGCAGTACTTC. The rearrangement joins TRBV27 to TRBJ2-7, with 8 bases aligning to TRBD2. CDR3 length: 16 amino acids. Germline trimming cut 4 bases from V and 5 bases from J; bases unmatched to any gene: 13. CDR1 is MNHEY, CDR2 SMNVEV, per germline (reference sequence).